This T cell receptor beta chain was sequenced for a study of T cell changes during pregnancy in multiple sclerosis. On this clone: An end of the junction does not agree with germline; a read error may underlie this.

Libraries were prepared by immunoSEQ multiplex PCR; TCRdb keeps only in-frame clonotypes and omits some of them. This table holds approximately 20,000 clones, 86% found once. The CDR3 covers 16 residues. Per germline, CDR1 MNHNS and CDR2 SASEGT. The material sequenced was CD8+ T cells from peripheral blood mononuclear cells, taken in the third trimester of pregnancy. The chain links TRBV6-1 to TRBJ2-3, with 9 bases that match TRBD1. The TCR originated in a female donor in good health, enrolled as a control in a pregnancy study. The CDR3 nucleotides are TGTGCCAGCAGTGTTGGGGGGGGACAGGGCACGGATACGCAGTATTTT. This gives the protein CASSVGGGQGTDTQYF.